This TCR beta chain originates from a study of cytomegalovirus exposure and HLA in healthy donors. The CDR3 has 14 amino acids. Germline lookup yields CDR1 SGDLS and CDR2 YYNGEE. V lost 4 bases and J 7 bases, leaving 14 bases between the germline ends. Worth noting for this clone: The antigen is unknown.

Study-level findings and limits: The study labeled 150 to 200 TCR beta chains cytomegalovirus-associated.

TCRdb's table, derived via immunoSEQ multiplex PCR, lists solely in-frame clones and lacks some. The table has some 330,000 clones, about nine tenths seen once. The sample comprised PBMCs. This clonotype was obtained from a young woman in good health and CMV-seronegative. The chain couples TRBV9 to TRBJ2-2; D may be TRBD2 (8 bases). CDR3 DNA sequence: TGTGCCAGCAGCCGGGAGGGGGCAGTCGGGGAGCTGTTTTTT. The encoded protein is CASSREGAVGELFF.